This TCR beta chain was profiled in a study of neurological immune-mediated disorders. Findings and limits, study-wide: Across subjects, no CDR3 amino acid sequence appeared in expanded clones of more than one subject, a finding that suggested private repertoires in all groups.

This clonotype was counted many times. As yet, its antigen is unknown. Where libraries were unsorted, they were derived from 2 million PBMCs stored at -80 degrees C. Germline assignment: CDR1 LGHNA and CDR2 YSLEER. V dropped 1 base and J dropped 8; count of bases not matched to a gene: 6. The CDR3 runs to 17 residues. As for the cDNA, it was generated by 5'RACE with 10-nucleotide random UMIs. In every sequencing run, more than 170 million TCR-beta sequences were generated from 15-18 subjects. One entry per CDR3 protein, called by TCRdb with MiXCR from the 5' RACE reads. This table holds about 21,000 distinct CDR3 sequences, 15% found once.

Sequencing was carried out using PBMCs. This rearrangement joins TRBV4-3 to TRBJ2-3; 16 bases line up with TRBD2. This TCR came from a female donor with HTLV-1-associated myelopathy (HAM/TSP). The CDR3 region has the DNA TGCGCCAGCAGCCAAGCGGGACTAGCGGGGGGGCGTGGTACGCAGTATTTT. Translated, it gives CASSQAGLAGGRGTQYF.